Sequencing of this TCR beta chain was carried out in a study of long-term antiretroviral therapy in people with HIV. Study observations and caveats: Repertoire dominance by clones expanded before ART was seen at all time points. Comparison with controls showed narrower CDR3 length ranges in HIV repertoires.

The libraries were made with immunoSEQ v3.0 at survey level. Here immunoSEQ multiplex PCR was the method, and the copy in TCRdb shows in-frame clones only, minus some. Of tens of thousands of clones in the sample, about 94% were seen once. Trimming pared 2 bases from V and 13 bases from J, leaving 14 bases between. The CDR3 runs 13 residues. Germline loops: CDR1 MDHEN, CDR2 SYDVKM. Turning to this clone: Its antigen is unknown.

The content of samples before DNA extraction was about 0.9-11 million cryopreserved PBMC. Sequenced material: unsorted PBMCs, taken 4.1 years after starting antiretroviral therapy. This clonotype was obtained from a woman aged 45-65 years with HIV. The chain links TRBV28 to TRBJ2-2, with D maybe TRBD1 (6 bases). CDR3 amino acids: CASSLGWGRGLFF. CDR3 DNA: TGTGCCAGCAGTTTAGGCTGGGGGCGCGGGCTGTTTTTT.